This TCR beta chain was documented in a study of blood T cell repertoires in COVID-19. The wider study: There were acute and convalescent COVID-19 samples, and they came from the United States, Italy and Spain. T cells, B-cell-depleted T cells, or PBMCs provided the cDNA or gDNA that served as material.

Original data processing: Amplification of reference gene primers was used by the study to estimate nucleated cell counts. This table comes from immunoSEQ multiplex PCR, and its TCRdb copy is limited to in-frame clones, with some not included. V, J and clone size are taken as reported in that table, and D and trimming were inferred from the DNA itself. The repertoire holds around 180,000 clones, with around 90% as singletons. The TCR sequence derives from a human donor in a cohort sampled during active COVID-19. The specimen sequenced was peripheral blood.

The CDR3 sequence: CASSIGPKGSTEAFF. As DNA, the CDR3 is TGTGCCAGTAGTATAGGCCCTAAAGGGAGCACTGAAGCTTTCTTT. The gene calls are TRBV19 and TRBJ1-1; D unclear. This CDR3 region has 15 residues. CDR1 is LNHDA, CDR2 SQIVND, per germline (reference sequence). Trimming removed 1 base from V and 4 bases from J, with 13 bases in between.